This entry is about one T cell receptor (beta chain). The table lists this clone with a count of one. What antigen it recognizes has not been identified. Nothing much larger sits one base from this clone, and base qualities are not available. The data were obtained in a study of blood T cell repertoires in COVID-19 (dated by TCRdb to 2018 to 2021). Some background on the complete study: Collaborator samples came from the United States, Italy and Spain and covered acute and convalescent phases of COVID-19. Where HLA class I and class II types were available, the types were taken from metadata supplied by the sample provider, not from assay-based typing. A freely available public database, intended as a resource for researchers studying the immune response to SARS-CoV-2, is where the repertoires were released. Samples were obtained from the ongoing ImmuneRACE study (first 160 participants) and from some 1,200 subjects provided by 6 global collaborators. The prospective study material was composed of cDNA or gDNA derived from T cells, B-cell-depleted T cells, or PBMCs. The sample metadata nearly always contained a de-identified subject ID, COVID-19 status, age in years and sex. Deeply sampled blood TCRbeta repertoires from subjects exposed to, actively infected with, or recovered from COVID-19 were included in the dataset.

The immunoSEQ Assay, a bias-controlled multiplex PCR, was used to amplify TCRbeta CDR3 regions from genomic DNA. For the original study's pipeline: Within the assay, amplification of reference gene primers was used to estimate how many nucleated cells each sample contained. Sequence reads were collapsed and filtered to measure the absolute abundance of every unique TCRbeta CDR3 rearrangement. For each sample, productive Simpson clonality was calculated as the square root of Simpson's diversity index over productive rearrangements. In its TCRdb copy, this immuneACCESS table keeps in-frame sequences only and misses some clones. Where compared with another copy, unresolved V genes explain less than half of these, and the others have no known cause. From that table come the V and J calls and clone size; the DNA was used to work out D and trimming. This sample comprises 200,000 to 250,000 clones, 85% to 90% of them detected only once. Jointly, the top ten make up about 4.1% of the sample.

The collaborating institutions used their own protocols to collect whole blood in K2EDTA tubes. For TCRbeta analysis, collaborators shipped samples in one of three forms: frozen whole blood, isolated PBMCs, or DNA extracted from either of those sample types. General conclusions and limits of the study: The amount of clinical and demographic metadata varied by source and participant and was provided uncurated.

The sample comprised peripheral blood. This TCR was recovered from a man aged 50-59 years with acute or convalescent COVID-19.

This receptor carries the CDR3 CASSPLIAEMNTEAFF. The DNA reads as follows: TGTGCCAGCTCACCACTAATAGCGGAGATGAACACTGAAGCTTTCTTT. The V gene is TRBV18 and the J gene is TRBJ1-1, with no confident D gene call. V is pared back by 1 base and J by 0 bases, with 12 bases lying between the germline termini. There are 16 amino acids in the CDR3, from cysteine to phenylalanine inclusive. The kept DNA is CDR3 alone, 48 bases in frame from the first base. From a lookup of the germline V gene, CDR1 and CDR2 are KGHSH and LQKENI. Beyond the CDR3, the reference TRBV18 and TRBJ1-1 genes provide the residues; the full variable domain reads: NAGVMQNPRHLVRRRGQEARLRCSPMKGHSHVYWYRQLPEEGLKFMVYLQKENIIDESGMPKERFSAEFPKEGPSILRIQQVVRGDSAAYFCASSPLIAEMNTEAFFGQGTRLTVV.